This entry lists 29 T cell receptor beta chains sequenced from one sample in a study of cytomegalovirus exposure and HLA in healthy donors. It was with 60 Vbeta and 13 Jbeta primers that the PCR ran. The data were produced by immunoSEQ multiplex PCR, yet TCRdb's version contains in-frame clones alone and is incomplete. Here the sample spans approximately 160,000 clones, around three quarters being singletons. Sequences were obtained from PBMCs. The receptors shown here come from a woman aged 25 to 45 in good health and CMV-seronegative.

The CDR3 region is CASSPTGTGGDGYTF. In nucleotides, the CDR3 is TGTGCCAGCAGTCCAACCGGGACAGGGGGCGATGGCTACACCTTC. The rearrangement links TRBV5-4 to TRBJ1-2, with TRBD1 matching 12 bases. The V gene end was trimmed by 5 bases and the J gene end by 6 bases; junction bases not matched to a gene: 8. Germline-derived CDR1 and CDR2 are SGHNT and YYREEE (reference sequence). CDR3 size: 15 residues.

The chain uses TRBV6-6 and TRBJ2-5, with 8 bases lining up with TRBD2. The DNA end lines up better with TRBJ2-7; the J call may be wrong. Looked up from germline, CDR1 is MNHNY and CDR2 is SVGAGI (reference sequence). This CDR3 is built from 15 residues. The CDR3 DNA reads TGTGCCAGCAGCCTACTAGCGGCGGGTGCCTACGAGCAGTACTTC. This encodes CASSLLAAGAYEQYF.

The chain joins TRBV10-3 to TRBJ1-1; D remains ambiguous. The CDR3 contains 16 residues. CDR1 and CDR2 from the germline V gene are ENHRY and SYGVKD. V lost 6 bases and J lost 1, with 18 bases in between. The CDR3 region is CAIRPPVGEGNTEAFF. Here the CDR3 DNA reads TGTGCCATCAGGCCCCCTGTTGGGGAGGGGAACACTGAAGCTTTCTTT.

The CDR3 coding sequence is TGTGCCTCAGGATGGATGGGTAAGCAGTACTTC. The encoded protein is CASGWMGKQYF. The chain joins TRBV10-3 to TRBJ2-7; D remains ambiguous. V was clipped by 11 bases and J by 8 bases, with 16 bases between them. This CDR3 comprises 11 residues. The germline CDR1 and CDR2 sequences are ENHRY and SYGVKD.

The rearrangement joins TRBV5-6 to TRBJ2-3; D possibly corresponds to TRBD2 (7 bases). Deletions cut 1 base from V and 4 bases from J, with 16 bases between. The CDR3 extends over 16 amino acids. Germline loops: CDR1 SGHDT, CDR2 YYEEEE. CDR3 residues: CASSLKGGAGSDTQYF. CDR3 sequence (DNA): TGTGCCAGCAGCTTGAAAGGGGGGGCTGGTTCAGATACGCAGTATTTT.

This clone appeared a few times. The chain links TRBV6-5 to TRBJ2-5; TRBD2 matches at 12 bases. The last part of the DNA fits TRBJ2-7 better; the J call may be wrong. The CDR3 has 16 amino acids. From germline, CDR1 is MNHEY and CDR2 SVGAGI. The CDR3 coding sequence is TGTGCCAGCAGTTCACGGACTAGCGGGATCTCCTACGAGCAGTACTTC. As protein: CASSSRTSGISYEQYF.

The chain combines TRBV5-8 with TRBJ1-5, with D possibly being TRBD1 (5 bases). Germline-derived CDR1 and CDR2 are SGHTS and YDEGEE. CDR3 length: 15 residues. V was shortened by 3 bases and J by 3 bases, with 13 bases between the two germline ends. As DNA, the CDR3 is TGTGCCAGCAGCTCGGACATGGGGTTCAATCAGCCCCAGCATTTT. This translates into CASSSDMGFNQPQHF.

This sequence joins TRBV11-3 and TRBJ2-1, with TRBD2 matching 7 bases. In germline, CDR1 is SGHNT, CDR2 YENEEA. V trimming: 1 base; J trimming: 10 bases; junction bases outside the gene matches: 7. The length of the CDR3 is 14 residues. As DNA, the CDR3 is TGTGCCAGCAGCTTAGGGGGCGGGGGATCCGAGCAGTTCTTC. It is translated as CASSLGGGGSEQFF.

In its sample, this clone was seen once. In DNA, the CDR3 is TGTGCCAGCTCACCTACTAGCGGCACCTACGAGCAGTACTTC. It is translated as CASSPTSGTYEQYF. This rearrangement joins TRBV18 to TRBJ2-7; 8 nucleotides line up with TRBD2. V was clipped by 3 bases and J by 2 bases; unmatched bases: 3. The length of the CDR3 is 14 residues. From germline, CDR1 is KGHSH and CDR2 LQKENI.

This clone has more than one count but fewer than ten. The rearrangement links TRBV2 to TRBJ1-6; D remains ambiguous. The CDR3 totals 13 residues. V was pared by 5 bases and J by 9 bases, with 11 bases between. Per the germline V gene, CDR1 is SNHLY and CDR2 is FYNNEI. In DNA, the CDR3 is TGTGCCAGCAGTCCAGAAGATGGTTCACCCCTCCACTTT. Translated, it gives CASSPEDGSPLHF. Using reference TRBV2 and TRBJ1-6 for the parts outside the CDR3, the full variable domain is EPEVTQTPSHQVTQMGQEVILRCVPISNHLYFYWYRQILGQKVEFLVSFYNNEISEKSEIFDDQFSVERPDGSNFTLKIRSTKLEDSAMYFCASSPEDGSPLHFGNGTRLTVT.

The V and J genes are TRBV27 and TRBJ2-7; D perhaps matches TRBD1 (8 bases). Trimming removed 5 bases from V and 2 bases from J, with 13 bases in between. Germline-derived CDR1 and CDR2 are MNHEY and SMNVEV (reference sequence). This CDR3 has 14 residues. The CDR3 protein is CASSPQGGTYEQYF. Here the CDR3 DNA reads TGTGCCAGCAGTCCACAGGGGGGGACCTACGAGCAGTACTTC.

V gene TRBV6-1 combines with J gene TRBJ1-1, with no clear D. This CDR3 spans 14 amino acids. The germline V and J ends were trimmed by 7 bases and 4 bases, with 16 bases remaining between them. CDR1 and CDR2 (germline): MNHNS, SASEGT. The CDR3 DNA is TGTGCCAGCACCAGGTGGTGGGAGGGCACTGAAGCTTTCTTT. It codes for CASTRWWEGTEAFF.

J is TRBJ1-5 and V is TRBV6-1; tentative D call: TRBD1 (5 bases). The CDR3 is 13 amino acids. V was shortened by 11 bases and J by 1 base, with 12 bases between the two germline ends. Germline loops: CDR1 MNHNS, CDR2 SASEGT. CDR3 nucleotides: TGTGCCGGCCGGCGGGGGAGCAATCAGCCCCAGCATTTT. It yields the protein CAGRRGSNQPQHF.

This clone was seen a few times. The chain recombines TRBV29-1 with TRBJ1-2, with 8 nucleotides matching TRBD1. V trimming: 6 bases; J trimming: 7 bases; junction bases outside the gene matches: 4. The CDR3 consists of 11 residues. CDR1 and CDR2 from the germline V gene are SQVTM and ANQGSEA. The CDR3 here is CSVETGVGYTF. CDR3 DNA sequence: TGCAGCGTAGAGACAGGGGTTGGCTACACCTTC.

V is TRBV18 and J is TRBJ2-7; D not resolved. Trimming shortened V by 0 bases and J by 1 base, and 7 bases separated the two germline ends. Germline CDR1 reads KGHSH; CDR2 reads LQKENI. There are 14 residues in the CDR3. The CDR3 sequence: CASSPPGRSYEQYF. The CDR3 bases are TGTGCCAGCTCACCACCGGGCAGATCCTACGAGCAGTACTTC.

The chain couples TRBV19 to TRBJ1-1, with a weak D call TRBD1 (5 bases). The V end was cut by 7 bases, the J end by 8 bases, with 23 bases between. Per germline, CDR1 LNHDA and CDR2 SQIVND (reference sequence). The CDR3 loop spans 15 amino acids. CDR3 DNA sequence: TGTGCCAGTACCGGAATCCTTGACAGCCCGACCGAAGCTTTCTTT. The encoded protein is CASTGILDSPTEAFF.

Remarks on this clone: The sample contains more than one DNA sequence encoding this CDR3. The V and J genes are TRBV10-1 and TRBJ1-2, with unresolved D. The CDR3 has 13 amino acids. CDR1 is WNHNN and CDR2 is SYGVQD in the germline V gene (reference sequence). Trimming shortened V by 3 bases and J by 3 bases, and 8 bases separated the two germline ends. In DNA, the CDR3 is TGCGCCAGCAGTGAAGACACCTACTATGGCTACACCTTC. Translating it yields CASSEDTYYGYTF.

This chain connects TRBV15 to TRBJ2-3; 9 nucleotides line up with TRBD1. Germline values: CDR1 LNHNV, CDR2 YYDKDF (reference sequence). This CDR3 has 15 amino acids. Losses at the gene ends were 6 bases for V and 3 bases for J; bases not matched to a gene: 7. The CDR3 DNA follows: TGTGCCACCAGAAGGGACAGGGAAGTGACAGATACGCAGTATTTT. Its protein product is CATRRDREVTDTQYF.

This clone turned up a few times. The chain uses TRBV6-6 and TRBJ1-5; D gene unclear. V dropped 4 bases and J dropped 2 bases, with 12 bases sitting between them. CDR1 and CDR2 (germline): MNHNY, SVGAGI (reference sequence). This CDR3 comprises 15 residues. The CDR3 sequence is CASSSIRSGNQPQHF. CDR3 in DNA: TGTGCCAGCAGTTCAATTAGGAGCGGCAATCAGCCCCAGCATTTT.

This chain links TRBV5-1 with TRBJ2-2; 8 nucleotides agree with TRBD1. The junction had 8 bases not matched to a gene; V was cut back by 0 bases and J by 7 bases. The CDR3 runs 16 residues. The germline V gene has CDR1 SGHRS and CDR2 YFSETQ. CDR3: CASSLAGQGSVGELFF. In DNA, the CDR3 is TGCGCCAGCAGCTTGGCCGGACAGGGCTCTGTCGGGGAGCTGTTTTTT.

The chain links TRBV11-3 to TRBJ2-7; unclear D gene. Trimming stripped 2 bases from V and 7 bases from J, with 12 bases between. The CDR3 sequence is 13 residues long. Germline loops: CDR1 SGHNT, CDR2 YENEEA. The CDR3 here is CASSLISVEEQYF. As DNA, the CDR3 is TGTGCCAGCAGCTTAATCTCGGTTGAAGAGCAGTACTTC.

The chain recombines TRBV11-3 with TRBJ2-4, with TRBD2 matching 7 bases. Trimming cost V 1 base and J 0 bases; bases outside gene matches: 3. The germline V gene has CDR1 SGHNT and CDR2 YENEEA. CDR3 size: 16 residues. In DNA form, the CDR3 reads TGTGCCAGCAGCTTAGCGGGGGGACTAGCCAAAAACATTCAGTACTTC. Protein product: CASSLAGGLAKNIQYF.

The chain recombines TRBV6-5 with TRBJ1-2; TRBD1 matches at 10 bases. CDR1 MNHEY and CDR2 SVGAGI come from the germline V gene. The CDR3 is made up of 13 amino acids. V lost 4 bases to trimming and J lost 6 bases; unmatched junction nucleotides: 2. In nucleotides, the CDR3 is TGTGCCAGCAGTTCGGGGACAGGGGATGGCTACACCTTC. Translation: CASSSGTGDGYTF.

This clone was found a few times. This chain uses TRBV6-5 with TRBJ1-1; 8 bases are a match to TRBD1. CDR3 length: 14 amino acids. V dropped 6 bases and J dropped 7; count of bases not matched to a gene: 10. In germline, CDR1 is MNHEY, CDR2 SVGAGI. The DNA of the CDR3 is TGTGCCAGCAGGCCCTACGGACAGGGAATTGAAGCTTTCTTT. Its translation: CASRPYGQGIEAFF.

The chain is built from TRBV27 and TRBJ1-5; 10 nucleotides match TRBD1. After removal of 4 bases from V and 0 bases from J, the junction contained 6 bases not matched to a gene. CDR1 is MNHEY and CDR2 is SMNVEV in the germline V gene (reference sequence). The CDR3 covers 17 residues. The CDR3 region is CASSSRQGAYSNQPQHF. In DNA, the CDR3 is TGTGCCAGCAGTTCCAGACAGGGGGCTTATAGCAATCAGCCCCAGCATTTT.

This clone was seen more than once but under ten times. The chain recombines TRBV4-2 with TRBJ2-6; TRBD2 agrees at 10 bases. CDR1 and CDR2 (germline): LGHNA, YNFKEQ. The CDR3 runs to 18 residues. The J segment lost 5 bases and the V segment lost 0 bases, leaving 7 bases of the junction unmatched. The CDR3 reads CASSQDKRGGIRANVLTF. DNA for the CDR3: TGTGCCAGCAGCCAAGATAAGCGGGGGGGCATCCGGGCCAACGTCCTGACTTTC.

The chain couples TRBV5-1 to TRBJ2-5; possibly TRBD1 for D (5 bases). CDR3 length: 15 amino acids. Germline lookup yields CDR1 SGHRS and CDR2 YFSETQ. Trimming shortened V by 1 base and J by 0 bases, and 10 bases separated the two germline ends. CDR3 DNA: TGCGCCAGCAGCTTGCGGGCAGGGAACCAAGAGACCCAGTACTTC. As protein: CASSLRAGNQETQYF. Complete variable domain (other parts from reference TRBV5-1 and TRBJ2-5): KAGVTQTPRYLIKTRGQQVTLSCSPISGHRSVSWYQQTPGQGLQFLFEYFSETQRNKGNFPGRFSGRQFSNSRSEMNVSTLELGDSALYLCASSLRAGNQETQYFGPGTRLLVL.

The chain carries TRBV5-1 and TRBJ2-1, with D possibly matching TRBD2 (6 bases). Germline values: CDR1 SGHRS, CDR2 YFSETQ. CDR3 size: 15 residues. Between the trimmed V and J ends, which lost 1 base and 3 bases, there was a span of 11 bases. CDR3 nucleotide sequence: TGCGCCAGCAGCTTGATTAGCGGAGACTACAATGAGCAGTTCTTC. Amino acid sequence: CASSLISGDYNEQFF.

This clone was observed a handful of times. The CDR3 nucleotides are TGCGCCAGCAGCCGCGCGGGACAGGGGGTCTACGAGCAGTACTTC. Its protein is CASSRAGQGVYEQYF. The genes are TRBV4-3 and TRBJ2-7, with 11 bases matching TRBD1. The V gene end was trimmed by 4 bases and the J gene end by 3 bases; junction bases not matched to a gene: 5. The germline gives CDR1 LGHNA, CDR2 YSLEER. The CDR3 consists of 15 residues.